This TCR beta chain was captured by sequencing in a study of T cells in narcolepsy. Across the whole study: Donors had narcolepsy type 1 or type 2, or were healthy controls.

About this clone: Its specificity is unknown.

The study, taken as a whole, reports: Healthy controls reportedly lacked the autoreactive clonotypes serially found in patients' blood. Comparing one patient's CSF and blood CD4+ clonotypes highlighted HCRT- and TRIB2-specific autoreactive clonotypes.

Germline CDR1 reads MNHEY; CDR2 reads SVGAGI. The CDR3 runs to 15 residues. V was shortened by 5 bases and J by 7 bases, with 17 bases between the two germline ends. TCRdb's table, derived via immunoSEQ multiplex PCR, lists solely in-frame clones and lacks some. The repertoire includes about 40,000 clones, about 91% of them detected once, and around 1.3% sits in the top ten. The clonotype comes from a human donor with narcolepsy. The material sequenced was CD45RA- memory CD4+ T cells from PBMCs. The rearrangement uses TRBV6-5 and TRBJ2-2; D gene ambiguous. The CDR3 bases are TGTGCCAGCAGTGGCCAGACCGGAGTCGGCGGGGAGCTGTTTTTT. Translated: CASSGQTGVGGELFF.